The present entry profiles one TCR beta chain with its context. The source of the sample is a study of technical replicates of blood from a handful of donors. This CDR3 region has 14 residues. CDR1 is SNHLY, CDR2 FYNNEI, per germline. The V segment lost 7 bases and the J segment 3 bases; nucleotides outside the gene matches: 6. Profiled with immunoSEQ multiplex PCR; TCRdb holds only in-frame clones, not every one. The sample gives 85,000 to 100,000 clones, approximately 93% of which show up once; 0.2% to 0.3% is in the top ten. This clonotype was sampled from a human donor in good health. The sample taken for sequencing was T cells isolated from PBMCs. The chain couples TRBV2 to TRBJ2-7; 10 positions match TRBD1. CDR3: CASKRGQGIYEQYF. Written as DNA, the CDR3 is TGTGCCAGCAAAAGGGGACAGGGGATCTACGAGCAGTACTTC.